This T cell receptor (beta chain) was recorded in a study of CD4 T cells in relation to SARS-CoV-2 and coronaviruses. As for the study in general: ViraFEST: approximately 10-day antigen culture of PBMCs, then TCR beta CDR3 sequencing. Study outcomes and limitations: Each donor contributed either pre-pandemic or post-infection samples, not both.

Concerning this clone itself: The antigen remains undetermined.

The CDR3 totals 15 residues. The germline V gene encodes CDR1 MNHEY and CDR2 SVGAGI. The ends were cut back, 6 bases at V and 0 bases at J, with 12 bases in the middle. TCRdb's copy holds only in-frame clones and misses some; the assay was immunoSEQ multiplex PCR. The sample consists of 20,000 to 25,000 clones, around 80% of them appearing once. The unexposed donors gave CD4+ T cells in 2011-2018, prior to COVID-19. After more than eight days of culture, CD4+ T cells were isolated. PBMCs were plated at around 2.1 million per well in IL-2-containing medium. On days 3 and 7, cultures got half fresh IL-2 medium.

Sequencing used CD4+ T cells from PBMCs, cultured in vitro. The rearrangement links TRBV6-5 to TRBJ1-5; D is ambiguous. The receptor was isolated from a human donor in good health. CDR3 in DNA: TGTGCCAGCAGCGTGATAAAAGATAGCAATCAGCCCCAGCATTTT. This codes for CASSVIKDSNQPQHF.